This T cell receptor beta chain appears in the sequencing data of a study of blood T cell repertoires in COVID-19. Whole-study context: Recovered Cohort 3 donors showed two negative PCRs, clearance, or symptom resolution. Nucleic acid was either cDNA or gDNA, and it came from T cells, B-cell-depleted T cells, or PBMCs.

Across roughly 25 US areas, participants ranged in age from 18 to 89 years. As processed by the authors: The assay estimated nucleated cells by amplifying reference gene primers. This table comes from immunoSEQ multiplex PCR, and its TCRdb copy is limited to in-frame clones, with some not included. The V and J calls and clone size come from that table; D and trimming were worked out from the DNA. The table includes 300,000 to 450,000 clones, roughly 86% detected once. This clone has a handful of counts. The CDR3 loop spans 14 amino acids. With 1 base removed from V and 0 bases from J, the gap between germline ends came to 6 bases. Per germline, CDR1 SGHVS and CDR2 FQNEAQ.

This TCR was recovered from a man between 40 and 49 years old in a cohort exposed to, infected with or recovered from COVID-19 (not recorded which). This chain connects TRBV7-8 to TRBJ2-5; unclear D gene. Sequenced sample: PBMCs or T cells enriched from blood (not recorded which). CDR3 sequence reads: CASSLDRDQETQYF. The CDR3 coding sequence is TGTGCCAGCAGCTTAGACCGGGACCAAGAGACCCAGTACTTC.